This T cell receptor beta chain is from a study of T-cell memory formation after mild COVID-19. Turning to the study itself: Largely donor-specific sequence clusters came from a couple of donors.

Study-wide results and limits: Researchers report contracting CD4+ clones mostly in CM and EM, with CD8+ clones in EMRA. In pre-infection memory, a portion of responding clones appeared, which suggested that cross-reactive memory joined.

This clonotype was detected many times. Its specificity is not known. TCRdb reanalysed the 5' RACE reads using MiXCR and keeps one entry per CDR3 protein. The repertoire holds about 320,000 distinct CDR3 sequences, with approximately 15% as singletons. The germline V gene has CDR1 DFQATT and CDR2 SNEGSKA (reference sequence). The CDR3 is made up of 12 amino acids. Trimming took off 6 bases at V and 3 bases at J, with 10 bases between the two ends. The chain joins TRBV20-1 to TRBJ2-3, with D unclear. The clonotype originates from a man between 18 and 35 years old who had mild COVID-19 (a few samples of this study predate the infection). Cell type and time point are not known. The specimen was PBMCs or a T cell subset sorted from them (not recorded which). Written as DNA, the CDR3 is TGCAGTGCCCTTACCCGGACAGATACGCAGTATTTT. Its translation is CSALTRTDTQYF.